This entry lists 20 T cell receptor beta chains sequenced from one sample in a study of response to subunit inactivated influenza vaccine. Via MiXCR, TCRdb re-called the RT-PCR reads, giving one row per CDR3 protein. The sample includes hundreds of thousands of distinct CDR3 sequences, 18% seen only once; the top ten take under 13%. The sample in question was PBMCs from blood, obtained about 5 days after vaccination. Receptors were obtained from a man in his forties or fifties who received an inactivated influenza vaccine.

In its sample, this clonotype was seen a few times. The chain has TRBV29-1 and TRBJ2-3; 10 nucleotides line up with TRBD1. V was clipped by 5 bases and J by 0 bases; unmatched bases: 2. The CDR3 is 14 residues long. The germline V gene has CDR1 SQVTM and CDR2 ANQGSEA. The CDR3 region is CSVPGQGSTDTQYF. The CDR3 bases are TGCAGCGTTCCGGGACAGGGGAGCACAGATACGCAGTATTTT.

This clonotype was seen only a few times. J is TRBJ1-6 and V is TRBV4-3; no reliable D call. CDR1 is LGHNA, CDR2 YSLEER, per germline. Trimming removed 0 bases from V and 7 bases from J, with 7 bases in between. CDR3 length: 14 amino acids. The CDR3 spells CASSQDDLNSPLHF. CDR3 in DNA: TGCGCCAGCAGCCAAGATGACCTGAATTCACCCCTCCACTTT.

V usage is TRBV20-1 and J usage is TRBJ2-1, with TRBD2 as a possible D gene (6 bases). The CDR3 spans 12 residues. V lost 4 bases and J 6 bases, leaving 10 bases between the germline ends. Germline V gene lookup returns CDR1 DFQATT and CDR2 SNEGSKA (reference sequence). The CDR3 protein is CSAILAGNEQFF. CDR3 bases: TGCAGTGCTATACTAGCCGGCAATGAGCAGTTCTTC.

A few counts support this clonotype. The chain employs TRBV4-2 and TRBJ2-2; 7 bases are a match to TRBD2. The J segment lost 8 bases and the V segment lost 0 bases, leaving 9 bases of the junction unmatched. This CDR3 has 16 amino acids. Germline V gives CDR1 LGHNA, CDR2 YNFKEQ. The CDR3 DNA reads as TGTGCCAGCAGCCAAGATCTCTCGAGCGGGGCGGGGGAGCTGTTTTTT. Its translation is CASSQDLSSGAGELFF.

This clonotype was picked up a small number of times. The chain joins TRBV20-1 to TRBJ2-1; 11 bases are shared with TRBD2. CDR3 length: 18 amino acids. Trimming cost V 3 bases and J 0 bases; bases outside gene matches: 10. Germline V gene lookup returns CDR1 DFQATT and CDR2 SNEGSKA (reference sequence). The CDR3 coding sequence is TGCAGTGCTAGGCTCCCAACCACTAGCGGGAGCTCCTACAATGAGCAGTTCTTC. Translation gives CSARLPTTSGSSYNEQFF.

In its sample, this clonotype was seen a few times. This sequence joins TRBV7-2 and TRBJ2-3; D gene unclear. CDR3 length: 15 amino acids. From germline, CDR1 is SGHTA and CDR2 FQGNSA. V was cut by 5 bases and J by 2 bases, with 14 bases left in between. CDR3 coding DNA: TGTGCCAGCAGCCCGAACCACCTCCACACAGATACGCAGTATTTT. Translated: CASSPNHLHTDTQYF.

V gene TRBV7-9 combines with J gene TRBJ2-7; D possibly matches TRBD1 or TRBD2 (6 bases each). Germline V gives CDR1 SEHNR, CDR2 FQNEAQ (reference sequence). The CDR3 is 13 amino acids. V was trimmed by 5 bases and J by 12 bases, leaving 20 bases between them. In DNA form, the CDR3 reads TGTGCCAGCAGCCCCCGGGTGGGGGGCCACAGGTACTTC. This encodes CASSPRVGGHRYF. Full variable domain (missing parts from reference TRBV7-9 and TRBJ2-7): DTGVSQNPRHKITKRGQNVTFRCDPISEHNRLYWYRQTLGQGPEFLTYFQNEAQLEKSRLLSDRFSAERPKGSFSTLEIQRTEQGDSAMYLCASSPRVGGHRYFGPGTRLTVT.

This clonotype showed up just a few times. The genes are TRBV7-2 and TRBJ2-4; a weak D match, TRBD2 (5 bases). V was clipped by 3 bases and J by 8 bases, with 14 bases between them. There are 14 residues in the CDR3. The V gene's germline CDR1 is SGHTA and CDR2 FQGNSA. CDR3 residues: CASSFYGGRDIQYF. CDR3 bases: TGTGCCAGCAGCTTTTACGGAGGCCGGGACATTCAGTACTTC.

This clonotype was detected only a few times. The V and J genes are TRBV7-9 and TRBJ1-1; maybe TRBD1 (6 bases). Germline V gives CDR1 SEHNR, CDR2 FQNEAQ (reference sequence). V dropped 5 bases and J dropped 1 base, with 14 bases sitting between them. The CDR3 runs 15 residues. The CDR3 nucleotides read TGTGCCAGCAGCCTGAGCGGACAGTGGAACACTGAAGCTTTCTTT. Its translation: CASSLSGQWNTEAFF.

The J gene is TRBJ1-6, the V gene TRBV12-3 or TRBV12-4; D is undetermined. The CDR3 contains 13 residues. V lost 6 bases and J lost 8, with 11 bases in between. CDR3 amino acids: CASSPRWDSPLHF. The CDR3 nucleotides are TGTGCCAGCAGCCCCCGGTGGGATTCACCCCTCCACTTT.

This clonotype came up many times. Here the CDR3 reads CASSYEGYEQYF. CDR3 in DNA: TGTGCCAGCAGTTACGAGGGTTACGAGCAGTACTTC. The chain uses TRBV6-5 and TRBJ2-7, with D perhaps TRBD2 (5 bases). The V gene lost 2 bases and the J gene lost 4 bases, with 6 bases spanning the gap. The CDR3 loop spans 12 amino acids. The germline V gene has CDR1 MNHEY and CDR2 SVGAGI.

This clonotype turned up a few times. V gene TRBV4-3 combines with J gene TRBJ2-2; D is unclear. This CDR3 has 15 amino acids. Germline V gene lookup returns CDR1 LGHNA and CDR2 YSLEER. Trimming shortened V by 3 bases and J by 6 bases, and 14 bases separated the two germline ends. Here the CDR3 reads CASSHGLKVAGELFF. CDR3 DNA: TGCGCCAGCAGCCACGGTTTGAAAGTTGCCGGGGAGCTGTTTTTT.

The genes are TRBV29-1 and TRBJ2-5; the D gene is possibly TRBD2 (6 bases). Germline V gives CDR1 SQVTM, CDR2 ANQGSEA. This CDR3 contains 13 residues. V gave up 6 bases and J gave up 4 bases, with 15 bases separating them. CDR3 loop: CSVTGTRGETQYF. The CDR3, as DNA: TGCAGCGTGACCGGGACTCGGGGAGAGACCCAGTACTTC.

The chain links TRBV9 to TRBJ2-1, with 7 bases aligning to TRBD2. The CDR3 is 14 amino acids. V lost 0 bases and J lost 8; bases outside the gene matches: 5. Germline V CDR1 and CDR2: SGDLS, YYNGEE. The CDR3 DNA sequence: TGTGCCAGCAGCGTAGGTCGGGGGGTGGATGAGCAGTTCTTC. Translation: CASSVGRGVDEQFF.

The chain carries TRBV7-2 and TRBJ2-7; TRBD2 is a possible D gene (7 bases). Germline V CDR1 and CDR2: SGHTA, FQGNSA. Trimming stripped 5 bases from V and 1 base from J, with 18 bases between. This CDR3 region has 16 residues. The CDR3 sequence is CASSTAGRGLSYEQYF. For the CDR3, the DNA is TGTGCCAGCAGCACCGCGGGGCGGGGGCTATCCTACGAGCAGTACTTC.

The chain has TRBV11-2 and TRBJ2-1; 9 bases line up with TRBD2. Germline CDR1 reads SGHAT; CDR2 reads FQNNGV. V lost 1 base and J lost 5; bases outside the gene matches: 15. The CDR3 is 19 residues long. The DNA for the CDR3 is TGTGCCAGCAGCTTAGTGTTTCGGGTAGGCGGGGGGGCGAACAATGAGCAGTTCTTC. This gives the protein CASSLVFRVGGGANNEQFF.

The sample holds a few counts of this clonotype. The chain is built from TRBV20-1 and TRBJ2-1, with 10 bases fitting TRBD2. CDR1 DFQATT and CDR2 SNEGSKA come from the germline V gene (reference sequence). CDR3 length: 14 residues. The V segment lost 0 bases and the J segment 7 bases; nucleotides outside the gene matches: 3. Here the CDR3 reads CSAREAGGLNEQFF. The DNA of the CDR3 is TGCAGTGCTAGAGAAGCGGGAGGGTTGAATGAGCAGTTCTTC.

The chain links TRBV6-2 or TRBV6-3 to TRBJ1-4; D is uncertain. The V end lost 5 bases, the J end lost 8 bases, and 9 bases lay between the germline ends. CDR3 length: 12 residues. CDR1 is MNHEY, CDR2 SVGEGT, per germline. The CDR3 coding sequence is TGTGCCAGCAGTGGGCGGAGGGAAAAACTGTTTTTT. The encoded protein is CASSGRREKLFF.

The chain has TRBV11-2 and TRBJ2-7; 7 bases map to TRBD2. The length of the CDR3 is 12 residues. Germline CDR1 and CDR2: SGHAT and FQNNGV. V dropped 6 bases and J dropped 9; count of bases not matched to a gene: 8. The CDR3 region is CASRNPGRGQYF. The DNA of the CDR3 is TGTGCCAGCAGGAACCCAGGGAGGGGGCAGTACTTC.

V usage is TRBV4-2 and J usage is TRBJ2-2; no definite D call. CDR1 and CDR2 from the germline V gene are LGHNA and YNFKEQ. The germline V and J ends were trimmed by 0 bases and 4 bases, with 6 bases remaining between them. The CDR3 sequence is 14 residues long. Written as DNA, the CDR3 is TGTGCCAGCAGCCAAGATTCCCCCACCGGGGAGCTGTTTTTT. Protein: CASSQDSPTGELFF.